This T cell receptor beta chain came from a study of radiotherapy plus CTLA-4 blockade in lung cancer. Study background: Of the patients, about 18% showed objective responses and roughly 31% attained disease control.

This CDR3 comprises 17 residues. Germline V gene lookup returns CDR1 SGHRS and CDR2 YFSETQ. V gave up 0 bases and J gave up 2 bases; unmatched junction bases: 4. Chemo-refractory metastatic non-small-cell lung cancer patients were treated with focal radiation plus CTLA-4 blockade with ipilimumab. Repertoires were generated with immunoSEQ multiplex PCR, while TCRdb's copy carries only in-frame clones and drops some. The top ten clones hold around 7.7% of a sample with tens of thousands of clones, less than 85% of them seen once. The sequences come from peripheral blood, collected from a patient treated with radiotherapy plus ipilimumab. The chain combines TRBV5-1 with TRBJ2-4; 11 nucleotides align to TRBD1. This TCR was recovered from a human donor with non-small cell lung cancer who had stable disease on radiotherapy plus ipilimumab. The CDR3 reads CASSLGGTGGTKNIQYF. The CDR3 coding sequence is TGCGCCAGCAGCTTGGGAGGGACAGGGGGGACCAAAAACATTCAGTACTTC.